Shown below are 18 T cell receptor beta chains from a single sample sequenced in a study of T cell responses to AZD1222 COVID-19 vaccine. The table came from immunoSEQ multiplex PCR; TCRdb's copy has only in-frame clones and leaves some out. This table holds about 92,000 clones, just over 90% found once. The specimen was peripheral blood, collected on day 0 of AZD1222 vaccination. These receptors came from an adult in good health.

V and J are TRBV6-2 or TRBV6-3 and TRBJ1-5, with a possible D match to TRBD1 (5 bases). The CDR3 totals 13 residues. V lost 5 bases to trimming and J lost 7 bases, with 12 bases between them. Germline lookup yields CDR1 MNHEY and CDR2 SVGEGT. The CDR3 is CASSMRGGQPQHF. The CDR3 bases are TGTGCCAGCAGTATGCGGGGGGGGCAGCCCCAGCATTTT.

This chain uses TRBV18 with TRBJ2-7; D is perhaps TRBD2 (6 bases). The V and J ends lost 4 bases and 3 bases respectively, with 10 bases between them. CDR1 and CDR2 from the germline V gene are KGHSH and LQKENI. The CDR3 is 13 amino acids. In nucleotides, the CDR3 is TGTGCCAGCTCACTGGGCGGGGACTACGAGCAGTACTTC. Amino acid sequence: CASSLGGDYEQYF.

This chain joins TRBV5-4 and TRBJ2-3, with TRBD2 matching over 7 bases. The ends lost 4 bases at V and 0 bases at J; junction bases unmatched: 8. CDR3 length: 16 amino acids. The germline gives CDR1 SGHNT, CDR2 YYREEE (reference sequence). DNA of the CDR3: TGTGCCAGCAGCGCGGGGGAGACGAGGAGCACAGATACGCAGTATTTT. Translation gives CASSAGETRSTDTQYF.

V usage is TRBV5-1 and J usage is TRBJ1-1; D may be TRBD1 (6 bases). V was clipped by 5 bases and J by 1 base, with 9 bases between them. CDR3 size: 13 residues. Germline V gene data show CDR1 as SGHRS and CDR2 as YFSETQ. CDR3 coding DNA: TGCGCCAGCAGTCAGGGACAGAACACTGAAGCTTTCTTT. This encodes CASSQGQNTEAFF.

The gene calls are TRBV28 and TRBJ1-1; D gene unclear. CDR3 length: 14 amino acids. Germline loops: CDR1 MDHEN, CDR2 SYDVKM. The V end lost 7 bases, the J end lost 0 bases, and 12 bases lay between the germline ends. CDR3 sequence (DNA): TGTGCCAGCAACCGGCTGTCCCTGAACACTGAAGCTTTCTTT. Its translation is CASNRLSLNTEAFF.

Written as DNA, the CDR3 is TGTGCCAGCAGCTTCCGGGACACCCTTTTCGAGCAGTACTTC. This sequence encodes CASSFRDTLFEQYF. V gene TRBV3-1 (or the pseudogene TRBV3-2) combines with J gene TRBJ2-7, with a possible D match to TRBD1 (6 bases). V lost 5 bases to trimming and J lost 6 bases, with 17 bases between them. Germline CDR1 LGHDT, CDR2 YNNKEL (reference sequence). This CDR3 is built from 14 residues.

V and J are TRBV6-2 or TRBV6-3 and TRBJ1-5, with 9 bases aligning to TRBD1. This CDR3 has 15 amino acids. Germline V CDR1 and CDR2: MNHEY, SVGEGT. With V trimmed by 6 bases and J by 5 bases, 8 bases remained unmatched. CDR3 nucleotide sequence: TGTGCCAGCAGCACAGGGGGCGCGGGGTATCAGCCCCAGCATTTT. Translated, it gives CASSTGGAGYQPQHF.

V is TRBV4-1 and J is TRBJ1-6, with D unresolved. The V end lost 2 bases, the J end lost 0 bases, and 11 bases lay between the germline ends. Looked up from germline, CDR1 is MGHRA and CDR2 is YSYEKL. CDR3 length: 17 amino acids. This CDR3 is CASSQHQASSYNSPLHF. The CDR3 DNA reads TGCGCCAGCAGCCAACATCAGGCAAGCTCCTATAATTCACCCCTCCACTTT.

The chain carries TRBV3-1 (or the pseudogene TRBV3-2) and TRBJ1-4, with 11 bases lining up with TRBD1. The germline CDR1 and CDR2 sequences are LGHDT and YNNKEL (reference sequence). The CDR3 totals 14 residues. The trim removed 5 bases at V and 4 bases at J, leaving 0 bases unmatched. CDR3 residues: CASSGTGGNEKLFF. The CDR3 bases are TGTGCCAGCAGCGGGACAGGGGGTAATGAAAAACTGTTTTTT.

The chain employs TRBV19 and TRBJ2-7, with D possibly TRBD1 on 5 matching bases. CDR1 LNHDA and CDR2 SQIVND come from the germline V gene (reference sequence). The CDR3 has 14 amino acids. The V gene lost 5 bases and the J gene lost 9 bases, with 20 bases spanning the gap. Written as DNA, the CDR3 is TGTGCCAGTAGTTTATCGACAGCCCCTAAGGGGCAGTACTTC. The encoded protein is CASSLSTAPKGQYF.

This sequence joins TRBV25-1 and TRBJ2-3; 9 bases match TRBD2. The CDR3 covers 13 residues. After removal of 3 bases from V and 7 bases from J, the junction contained 2 bases not matched to a gene. CDR1 and CDR2 (germline): MGHDK, SYGVNS. The CDR3 sequence: CASSEASGNTQYF. CDR3 coding DNA: TGTGCCAGCAGTGAGGCTAGCGGGAATACGCAGTATTTT.

The chain couples TRBV20-1 to TRBJ1-2; D unresolved. Germline CDR1 and CDR2: DFQATT and SNEGSKA (reference sequence). V gave up 6 bases and J gave up 4 bases, with 9 bases separating them. CDR3 length equals 11 residues. The CDR3 sequence: CSANGAYGYTF. CDR3 nucleotide sequence: TGCAGTGCGAACGGAGCCTATGGCTACACCTTC.

The chain joins TRBV11-2 to TRBJ1-1; D might be TRBD1 (6 bases). CDR1 is SGHAT and CDR2 is FQNNGV in the germline V gene. Trimming pared 4 bases from V and 5 bases from J, leaving 14 bases between. The CDR3 is 14 amino acids. The CDR3 loop reads CASSSRQDSTEAFF. In DNA form, the CDR3 reads TGTGCCAGCAGCTCCCGACAGGATAGTACTGAAGCTTTCTTT.

The chain recombines TRBV7-9 with TRBJ2-6; TRBD1 or TRBD2 may be the D gene (5 bases each). The CDR3 totals 18 residues. V dropped 5 bases and J dropped 1 base, with 18 bases sitting between them. CDR1 and CDR2 from the germline V gene are SEHNR and FQNEAQ (reference sequence). CDR3 coding DNA: TGTGCCAGCAGCCACTCTCGGGACGCCTATTCTGGGGCCAACGTCCTGACTTTC. It is translated as CASSHSRDAYSGANVLTF. The whole variable domain, filled in from reference TRBV7-9 and TRBJ2-6, reads DTGVSQNPRHKITKRGQNVTFRCDPISEHNRLYWYRQTLGQGPEFLTYFQNEAQLEKSRLLSDRFSAERPKGSFSTLEIQRTEQGDSAMYLCASSHSRDAYSGANVLTFGAGSRLTVL.

The rearrangement uses TRBV12-3 or TRBV12-4 and TRBJ2-5; a possible D gene is TRBD1 (6 bases). The V end was cut by 2 bases, the J end by 5 bases, with 9 bases between. CDR3 length: 13 amino acids. CDR3 sequence (DNA): TGTGCCAGCAGTTTAAACAGGGTGGAGACCCAGTACTTC. It encodes CASSLNRVETQYF.

The chain has TRBV18 and TRBJ2-7, with TRBD1 as a possible D gene (5 bases). The CDR3 runs to 16 residues. Germline lookup yields CDR1 KGHSH and CDR2 LQKENI. The V and J ends lost 0 bases and 3 bases respectively, with 15 bases between them. The CDR3 is CASSPPSRAPGYEQYF. The CDR3 nucleotides read TGTGCCAGCTCACCACCGTCCAGGGCCCCAGGCTACGAGCAGTACTTC. The variable domain in full, completed from reference TRBV18 and TRBJ2-7, reads NAGVMQNPRHLVRRRGQEARLRCSPMKGHSHVYWYRQLPEEGLKFMVYLQKENIIDESGMPKERFSAEFPKEGPSILRIQQVVRGDSAAYFCASSPPSRAPGYEQYFGPGTRLTVT.

This clone was observed a few times. This chain links TRBV11-2 with TRBJ2-3; 7 bases match TRBD2. V dropped 5 bases and J dropped 2; count of bases not matched to a gene: 4. Germline V gene lookup returns CDR1 SGHAT and CDR2 FQNNGV. The CDR3 is 14 residues long. CDR3 residues: CASSPRGDTDTQYF. In DNA form, the CDR3 reads TGTGCCAGCAGCCCACGGGGGGACACAGATACGCAGTATTTT.

The chain carries TRBV20-1 and TRBJ1-6; D is unclear. The CDR3 has 15 residues. Trimming stripped 3 bases from V and 0 bases from J, with 9 bases between. Germline lookup yields CDR1 DFQATT and CDR2 SNEGSKA (reference sequence). The CDR3, as DNA: TGCAGTGCTAGTCCCGGGAGCTCCTATAATTCACCCCTCCACTTT. Translated: CSASPGSSYNSPLHF.